The 25 T cell receptor beta chains below come from one sample, sequenced in a study of shared clonotypes between healthy human individuals. The data were produced by immunoSEQ multiplex PCR, yet TCRdb's version contains in-frame clones alone and is incomplete. The sample yields some 2,000,000 clones, approximately 94% seen once. CD45RO-negative cells were positively selected for CCR7, leaving out terminally differentiated effector memory CD45RA+ cells. The specimen sequenced was naive CD8+ T cells sorted from blood. The receptors originated from a man aged 18-30 years in good health.

This chain uses TRBV7-2 with TRBJ1-4; D is unresolved. CDR3 length equals 14 residues. Trimming stripped 5 bases from V and 0 bases from J, with 7 bases between. Germline-derived CDR1 and CDR2 are SGHTA and FQGNSA. CDR3 nucleotides: TGTGCCAGCAGCCCCTTTGCAACTAATGAAAAACTGTTTTTT. Translating gives CASSPFATNEKLFF.

The rearrangement links TRBV5-3 to TRBJ1-5; maybe TRBD1 (6 bases). TRBV5-3 is known as an ORF, though its function is uncertain. This CDR3 is 15 amino acids long. V was shortened by 6 bases and J by 11 bases, with 24 bases between the two germline ends. CDR3: CARIGQIRRGRTQHF. In DNA, the CDR3 is TGTGCCAGAATAGGACAGATCCGAAGGGGTAGAACCCAGCATTTT.

The chain joins TRBV28 to TRBJ1-2; D uncertain. The CDR3 contains 13 residues. V shed 8 bases and J shed 1 base, with 11 bases lying between them. CDR1 is MDHEN, CDR2 SYDVKM, per germline. CDR3 amino acids: CASGPSSNYGYTF. CDR3 in DNA: TGTGCCAGCGGACCGTCCAGTAACTATGGCTACACCTTC.

The rearrangement links TRBV14 to TRBJ2-1; D is perhaps TRBD2 (5 bases). Trimming cost V 1 base and J 10 bases, with 14 bases left between them. The CDR3 has 14 amino acids. Germline CDR1 SGHDN, CDR2 FVKESK. This CDR3 is CASSQVPRAGEQFF. CDR3 nucleotides: TGTGCCAGCAGCCAAGTCCCGAGGGCTGGGGAGCAGTTCTTC.

This clone was counted a single time. This chain links TRBV27 with TRBJ2-7, with 11 nucleotides matching TRBD1. This CDR3 region has 15 residues. V lost 3 bases, J lost 2 bases, and 3 bases stayed unmatched. Looked up from germline, CDR1 is MNHEY and CDR2 is SMNVEV (reference sequence). As DNA, the CDR3 is TGTGCCAGCAGTTTTGGGGGACAGGGGGCCTACGAGCAGTACTTC. Its protein is CASSFGGQGAYEQYF.

V and J are TRBV9 and TRBJ2-7; TRBD2 matches 12 bases. V lost 3 bases, J lost 5 bases, and 6 bases stayed unmatched. This CDR3 contains 15 residues. CDR1 and CDR2 from the germline V gene are SGDLS and YYNGEE. CDR3 region: CASSGTGLAGDEQYF. The CDR3, as DNA: TGTGCCAGCAGCGGAACGGGACTAGCGGGCGACGAGCAGTACTTC.

This chain connects TRBV7-9 to TRBJ2-2, with a possible D match to TRBD1 (5 bases). Germline CDR1 and CDR2: SEHNR and FQNEAQ (reference sequence). V was clipped by 4 bases and J by 0 bases, with 9 bases between them. This CDR3 is built from 15 residues. The CDR3 DNA follows: TGTGCCAGCAGCTCGACAGTCACGAACACCGGGGAGCTGTTTTTT. It codes for CASSSTVTNTGELFF.

The chain combines TRBV11-2 with TRBJ2-3; no firm D call. Trimming shortened V by 1 base and J by 0 bases, and 5 bases separated the two germline ends. The CDR3 covers 14 residues. From germline, CDR1 is SGHAT and CDR2 FQNNGV. The CDR3 DNA reads TGTGCCAGCAGCTTAGTTCCTAGCACAGATACGCAGTATTTT. Amino acid sequence: CASSLVPSTDTQYF.

The chain employs TRBV7-9 and TRBJ2-1, with D possibly TRBD1 on 5 matching bases. The CDR3 has 16 amino acids. Trimming took off 7 bases at V and 0 bases at J, with 16 bases between the two ends. CDR1 is SEHNR, CDR2 FQNEAQ, per germline (reference sequence). This CDR3 reads CASTPTAPSSYNEQFF. The CDR3 DNA reads as TGTGCCAGCACTCCGACAGCGCCGAGCTCCTACAATGAGCAGTTCTTC.

The chain is built from TRBV9 and TRBJ2-7, with 10 bases identical to TRBD1. CDR1 is SGDLS, CDR2 YYNGEE, per germline. V lost 3 bases to trimming and J lost 7 bases; unmatched junction nucleotides: 10. The CDR3 runs 15 residues. CDR3 residues: CASSGQTGGLGEQYF. CDR3 DNA: TGTGCCAGCAGCGGACAGACAGGGGGCTTAGGTGAGCAGTACTTC.

The rearrangement links TRBV5-1 to TRBJ1-5; no reliable D call. The CDR3 length is 14 residues. Between the trimmed V and J ends, which lost 0 bases and 3 bases, there was a span of 7 bases. CDR1 is SGHRS, CDR2 YFSETQ, per germline. This CDR3 is CASSLGPLNQPQHF. The CDR3 DNA is TGCGCCAGCAGCTTGGGGCCTCTCAATCAGCCCCAGCATTTT.

Comment on this clone: The sample has other DNA sequences that encode this CDR3 too. The rearrangement links TRBV15 to TRBJ1-5; perhaps TRBD1 as D (6 bases). This CDR3 has 15 amino acids. Germline V gene data show CDR1 as LNHNV and CDR2 as YYDKDF (reference sequence). V lost 0 bases, J lost 7 bases, and 13 bases lay in between. The CDR3 DNA sequence: TGTGCCACCAGCAGAGATTTGGGGCAGGGGCAGCCCCAGCATTTT. This encodes CATSRDLGQGQPQHF.

This sequence joins TRBV21-1 and TRBJ1-2. TRBV21-1 represents a pseudogene. CDR3 length equals 14 residues. The CDR3 spells CASSPKPKNYGYTF. CDR3 coding DNA: TGTGCCAGCAGCCCCAAACCGAAGAACTATGGCTACACCTTC.

This chain links TRBV2 with TRBJ1-4, with D maybe TRBD1 (5 bases). Germline assignment: CDR1 SNHLY and CDR2 FYNNEI. The V end was cut by 6 bases, the J end by 7 bases, with 21 bases between. This CDR3 is 16 amino acids long. The CDR3 DNA follows: TGTGCCAGCAGCGGGGCGACCCTTTTCTGGAGTGAAAAACTGTTTTTT. It specifies CASSGATLFWSEKLFF.

J is TRBJ2-7 and V is TRBV6-6; D remains unclear. The CDR3 is made up of 15 amino acids. Per the germline V gene, CDR1 is MNHNY and CDR2 is SVGAGI (reference sequence). Trimming left V 0 bases short and J 2 bases short, with 11 bases between. CDR3 sequence: CASSYSPTDTYEQYF. CDR3 coding DNA: TGTGCCAGCAGTTACTCCCCGACGGATACCTACGAGCAGTACTTC.

The V gene is TRBV5-4, the J gene TRBJ2-3, with TRBD2 matching over 13 bases. The length of the CDR3 is 17 residues. CDR1 and CDR2 (germline): SGHNT, YYREEE (reference sequence). After removal of 4 bases from V and 4 bases from J, the junction contained 9 bases not matched to a gene. The CDR3 DNA is TGTGCCAGCAGCGGAGGACTAGCGGGAGTTCTATCAGATACGCAGTATTTT. This sequence encodes CASSGGLAGVLSDTQYF.

The J gene is TRBJ2-7, the V gene TRBV29-1; D not resolved. Germline lookup yields CDR1 SQVTM and CDR2 ANQGSEA. This CDR3 has 11 residues. V was shortened by 4 bases and J by 3 bases, with 7 bases between the two germline ends. Here the CDR3 reads CSVASRYEQYF. The CDR3 DNA follows: TGCAGCGTTGCTAGTCGCTACGAGCAGTACTTC.

V and J are TRBV30 and TRBJ2-1; 8 positions agree with TRBD2. CDR1 and CDR2 (germline): GTSNPN, SVGIG (reference sequence). Trimming at V came to 4 bases and at J to 6 bases, leaving 11 bases not matched to a gene. The CDR3 contains 15 residues. CDR3 in amino acids: CAWTQGRGDFNEQFF. The CDR3 DNA reads as TGTGCCTGGACCCAGGGGCGGGGGGACTTCAATGAGCAGTTCTTC.

Turning to this clone: Other DNA sequences of this sample code for an identical CDR3. J is TRBJ1-1 and V is TRBV30; D possibly corresponds to TRBD1 (5 bases). V was clipped by 0 bases and J by 4 bases, with 12 bases between them. CDR3 length: 14 amino acids. Per germline, CDR1 GTSNPN and CDR2 SVGIG (reference sequence). This CDR3 reads CAWSVGQGSTEAFF. The CDR3 bases are TGTGCCTGGAGTGTAGGTCAGGGATCCACTGAAGCTTTCTTT.

This chain uses TRBV7-6 with TRBJ1-2; the match to TRBD1 covers 8 bases. V was pared by 1 base and J by 6 bases, with 7 bases of the junction left unmatched. The CDR3 extends over 15 amino acids. The V gene's germline CDR1 is SGHVS and CDR2 FNYEAQ. The CDR3 coding sequence is TGTGCCAGCAGCTTAGGGGGACAGGCCAGGAATGGCTACACCTTC. It encodes CASSLGGQARNGYTF.

Comment on this clone: At the DNA level, this CDR3 is encoded by other sequences in the same sample as well. V gene TRBV7-6 combines with J gene TRBJ2-3; 10 bases match TRBD2. Germline V gene sequence: CDR1 SGHVS, CDR2 FNYEAQ. The CDR3 loop spans 14 amino acids. V gave up 5 bases and J gave up 4 bases; unmatched junction bases: 3. In DNA form, the CDR3 reads TGTGCCAGCAGCCGAGCGGGAGGGCCAGATACGCAGTATTTT. Amino acid sequence: CASSRAGGPDTQYF.

The rearrangement links TRBV13 to TRBJ2-5, with 8 bases fitting TRBD2. J gave up 2 bases and V 3 bases, and 5 bases lay outside the gene matches. The CDR3 totals 15 residues. Germline loops: CDR1 PRHDT, CDR2 FYEKMQ (reference sequence). The CDR3 bases are TGTGCCAGCAGCTTGGGACTAGACGCTCAAGAGACCCAGTACTTC. This translates into CASSLGLDAQETQYF. Full variable domain (missing parts from reference TRBV13 and TRBJ2-5): AAGVIQSPRHLIKEKRETATLKCYPIPRHDTVYWYQQGPGQDPQFLISFYEKMQSDKGSIPDRFSAQQFSDYHSELNMSSLELGDSALYFCASSLGLDAQETQYFGPGTRLLVL.

The chain combines TRBV5-6 with TRBJ2-7; no clear D. V lost 1 base and J 3 bases, leaving 11 bases between the germline ends. The germline CDR1 and CDR2 sequences are SGHDT and YYEEEE. The length of the CDR3 is 14 residues. CDR3: CASSLYGNNYEQYF. In DNA form, the CDR3 reads TGTGCCAGCAGCTTGTACGGAAACAACTACGAGCAGTACTTC.

The V gene is TRBV30, the J gene TRBJ2-7; D perhaps matches TRBD1 (6 bases). Germline V gene lookup returns CDR1 GTSNPN and CDR2 SVGIG (reference sequence). V was trimmed by 4 bases and J by 2 bases, leaving 15 bases between them. This CDR3 contains 14 residues. CDR3 in amino acids: CAWIRKGVTYEQYF. DNA of the CDR3: TGTGCCTGGATAAGGAAGGGGGTTACCTACGAGCAGTACTTC.

J is TRBJ2-1 and V is TRBV2; no firm D call. This CDR3 has 17 amino acids. Germline V gene data show CDR1 as SNHLY and CDR2 as FYNNEI. Trimming removed 6 bases from V and 5 bases from J, with 23 bases in between. The CDR3 region is CASRGPLGRTINNEQFF. CDR3 nucleotides: TGTGCCAGCAGGGGCCCCCTTGGGCGGACGATCAACAATGAGCAGTTCTTC. Full variable domain (remainder filled in from reference TRBV2 and TRBJ2-1): EPEVTQTPSHQVTQMGQEVILRCVPISNHLYFYWYRQILGQKVEFLVSFYNNEISEKSEIFDDQFSVERPDGSNFTLKIRSTKLEDSAMYFCASRGPLGRTINNEQFFGPGTRLTVL.